These 23 T cell receptor beta chains share one sample of origin, sequenced in a study of blood T cell repertoires in COVID-19. The protocol was immunoSEQ multiplex PCR, while the TCRdb copy is restricted to in-frame clones and leaves out a portion. Of roughly 220,000 clones listed, roughly 84% are singletons. The material sequenced was peripheral blood. The receptors were gathered from a man aged 25-45 years with active or convalescent COVID-19.

The chain employs TRBV19 and TRBJ1-2; a possible D gene is TRBD1 (5 bases). The CDR3 is 15 residues long. Trimming removed 5 bases at V and 5 bases at J, with 18 bases between. Germline V gene lookup returns CDR1 LNHDA and CDR2 SQIVND (reference sequence). CDR3 bases: TGTGCCAGTAGTGAGGCGCTGGGACTATGGTATGGCTACACCTTC. It specifies CASSEALGLWYGYTF.

This clone was observed a few times. In the same sample, other DNA sequences code for this CDR3. The CDR3 sequence: CASSPLGGVPEAFF. The CDR3 DNA is TGCGCCAGCAGCCCCCTAGGAGGGGTCCCTGAAGCTTTCTTT. The chain couples TRBV4-1 to TRBJ1-1; D perhaps matches TRBD1 (5 bases). Germline CDR1 MGHRA, CDR2 YSYEKL. This CDR3 comprises 14 residues. Trimming shortened V by 4 bases and J by 6 bases, and 15 bases separated the two germline ends.

The chain combines TRBV18 with TRBJ2-3, with a weak D call TRBD2 (5 bases). Germline CDR1 is KGHSH and CDR2 is LQKENI. The CDR3 has 14 residues. V gave up 6 bases and J gave up 3 bases, with 13 bases separating them. In DNA, the CDR3 is TGTGCCAGCTCTCCTACCACGGGAACAGATACGCAGTATTTT. Its protein is CASSPTTGTDTQYF.

This chain joins TRBV4-2 and TRBJ1-5; D gene unclear. Germline CDR1 reads LGHNA; CDR2 reads YNFKEQ. The CDR3 is 15 amino acids. Trimming removed 0 bases at V and 0 bases at J, with 6 bases between. CDR3 residues: CASSQDAGSNQPQHF. CDR3 nucleotides: TGTGCCAGCAGCCAAGATGCAGGTAGCAATCAGCCCCAGCATTTT.

This clone showed up just a few times. The gene calls are TRBV27 and TRBJ1-1; a weak D match, TRBD1 (6 bases). The V end lost 3 bases, the J end lost 5 bases, and 13 bases lay between the germline ends. The length of the CDR3 is 14 residues. Germline V gene sequence: CDR1 MNHEY, CDR2 SMNVEV (reference sequence). Written as DNA, the CDR3 is TGTGCCAGCAGTTTCAACTCAGGGGTGACTGAAGCTTTCTTT. It translates to CASSFNSGVTEAFF.

As DNA, the CDR3 is TGTGCCAGCAGCCCCCCAAGGAGCTATGGCTACACCTTC. Translation gives CASSPPRSYGYTF. This chain joins TRBV5-8 and TRBJ1-2, with D uncertain. There are 13 residues in the CDR3. CDR1 is SGHTS and CDR2 is YDEGEE in the germline V gene. Trimming shortened V by 4 bases and J by 4 bases, and 11 bases separated the two germline ends.

J is TRBJ1-5 and V is TRBV15; 10 nucleotides line up with TRBD1. The V segment lost 3 bases and the J segment 7 bases; nucleotides outside the gene matches: 3. The germline V gene encodes CDR1 LNHNV and CDR2 YYDKDF (reference sequence). The length of the CDR3 is 14 residues. The CDR3 region has the DNA TGTGCCACCAGCAGGACAGGGGGCTGGCAGCCCCAGCATTTT. Translated, it gives CATSRTGGWQPQHF.

The rearrangement uses TRBV10-2 and TRBJ1-1; 7 bases are a match to TRBD1. Germline values: CDR1 WSHSY, CDR2 SAAADI. V dropped 4 bases and J dropped 3; count of bases not matched to a gene: 5. The CDR3 is made up of 14 amino acids. CDR3 loop: CASSVGRGDTEAFF. CDR3 in DNA: TGCGCCAGCAGTGTTGGCAGGGGGGACACTGAAGCTTTCTTT.

V gene TRBV30 combines with J gene TRBJ1-3; perhaps TRBD1 as D (6 bases). With 4 bases removed from V and 0 bases from J, the gap between germline ends came to 10 bases. Germline assignment: CDR1 GTSNPN and CDR2 SVGIG (reference sequence). The CDR3 runs to 14 residues. CDR3 DNA sequence: TGTGCCTGGAAGGACAGCTTCTCTGGAAACACCATATATTTT. Translated: CAWKDSFSGNTIYF.

This rearrangement joins TRBV7-9 to TRBJ2-3, with D tentatively TRBD2 (5 bases). This CDR3 is 13 amino acids long. Germline V gene data show CDR1 as SEHNR and CDR2 as FQNEAQ (reference sequence). The germline V and J ends were trimmed by 2 bases and 6 bases, with 9 bases remaining between them. CDR3 amino acids: CASSLLGEDTQYF. For the CDR3, the DNA is TGTGCCAGCAGCTTACTCGGGGAGGATACGCAGTATTTT.

V is TRBV30 and J is TRBJ2-1; tentatively, D is TRBD2 (6 bases). The CDR3 spans 13 residues. CDR1 is GTSNPN and CDR2 is SVGIG in the germline V gene (reference sequence). V shed 3 bases and J shed 3 bases, with 9 bases lying between them. CDR3 region: CAWRRRGYNEQFF. The DNA for the CDR3 is TGTGCCTGGAGACGGAGGGGCTACAATGAGCAGTTCTTC.

The chain recombines TRBV12-3 or TRBV12-4 with TRBJ1-1; D might be TRBD1 (5 bases). This CDR3 contains 13 residues. Trimming shortened V by 3 bases and J by 4 bases, and 9 bases separated the two germline ends. Written as DNA, the CDR3 is TGTGCCAGCAGTTTGGGGGGATCCACTGAAGCTTTCTTT. Translation: CASSLGGSTEAFF.

This chain joins TRBV15 and TRBJ2-3; TRBD1 aligns across 10 bases. Unmatched junction bases numbered 3, after V lost 3 bases and J lost 3 bases. The CDR3 runs to 15 residues. Per the germline V gene, CDR1 is LNHNV and CDR2 is YYDKDF (reference sequence). This CDR3 is CATSRGQGSTDTQYF. The CDR3 bases are TGTGCCACCAGCAGGGGACAGGGGTCGACAGATACGCAGTATTTT.

The J gene is TRBJ1-2, the V gene TRBV7-2; D remains unclear. V was clipped by 5 bases and J by 7 bases, with 11 bases between them. Germline CDR1 SGHTA, CDR2 FQGNSA. This CDR3 has 12 amino acids. The DNA of the CDR3 is TGTGCCAGCAGCACTCCAGGAGGTGGCTACACCTTC. It is translated as CASSTPGGGYTF.

This clone turned up a few times. This chain joins TRBV14 and TRBJ2-7, with TRBD2 matching 9 bases. Germline trimming cut 1 base from V and 2 bases from J; bases unmatched to any gene: 3. The CDR3 has 15 residues. Germline-derived CDR1 and CDR2 are SGHDN and FVKESK. The CDR3 sequence: CASSQGLAGTYEQYF. The CDR3 region has the DNA TGTGCCAGCAGCCAAGGGCTAGCGGGAACCTACGAGCAGTACTTC.

The rearrangement joins TRBV7-9 to TRBJ1-1, with TRBD1 as a possible D gene (6 bases). V was pared by 1 base and J by 8 bases, with 17 bases between. Germline V gene lookup returns CDR1 SEHNR and CDR2 FQNEAQ (reference sequence). This CDR3 is built from 15 residues. CDR3 protein: CASSLESRGRVEAFF. The DNA for the CDR3 is TGTGCCAGCAGCTTAGAGTCCAGGGGAAGGGTAGAAGCTTTCTTT.

This chain uses TRBV5-6 with TRBJ2-7, with D perhaps matching TRBD1 (6 bases). Trimming took 2 bases from V and 3 from J, leaving 6 bases between them. This CDR3 contains 12 residues. Germline values: CDR1 SGHDT, CDR2 YYEEEE. CDR3 bases: TGTGCCAGCAGCTTACAGGGCTACGAGCAGTACTTC. The encoded protein is CASSLQGYEQYF.

This chain's CDR3 is CASSLVGRGYEQYF. CDR3 DNA sequence: TGTGCCAGCAGCTTGGTCGGCAGGGGCTACGAGCAGTACTTC. The V gene is TRBV5-6, the J gene TRBJ2-7, with D possibly being TRBD1 (6 bases). The V and J ends lost 0 bases and 3 bases respectively, with 10 bases between them. CDR1 and CDR2 from the germline V gene are SGHDT and YYEEEE. CDR3 length: 14 residues.

This clone has a handful of counts. This sequence joins TRBV18 and TRBJ2-1, with D hard to call. CDR1 and CDR2 from the germline V gene are KGHSH and LQKENI. V lost 6 bases and J 5 bases, leaving 5 bases between the germline ends. The CDR3 spans 11 residues. The CDR3 DNA reads TGTGCCAGCTCCCAAAACAATGAGCAGTTCTTC. Translation gives CASSQNNEQFF.

This clone was seen just once. DNA for the CDR3: TGTGCCACCAGTGAAACTAGCGGGAGGTACAATGAGCAGTTCTTC. This sequence encodes CATSETSGRYNEQFF. This chain joins TRBV24-1 and TRBJ2-1; TRBD2 matches at 12 bases. This CDR3 has 15 residues. Germline assignment: CDR1 KGHDR and CDR2 SFDVKD. Trimming cost V 4 bases and J 4 bases; bases outside gene matches: 1.

The table lists this clone with a few counts. The rearrangement joins TRBV7-9 to TRBJ2-3; 10 positions agree with TRBD2. The CDR3 runs 19 residues. V shed 5 bases and J 2 bases; nucleotides not matched to a gene: 16. CDR1 and CDR2 (germline): SEHNR, FQNEAQ (reference sequence). CDR3 sequence: CASSPLPRTSGSITDTQYF. The DNA of the CDR3 is TGTGCCAGCAGCCCCCTACCTAGGACTAGCGGATCTATCACAGATACGCAGTATTTT.

The chain recombines TRBV11-2 with TRBJ2-2, with 9 bases fitting TRBD1. Germline V lookup: CDR1 SGHAT, CDR2 FQNNGV. The CDR3 runs to 14 residues. V lost 5 bases to trimming and J lost 6 bases; unmatched junction nucleotides: 4. The CDR3 bases are TGTGCCAGCAGCCGGGACAGGGCGGCCGGGGAGCTGTTTTTT. As protein: CASSRDRAAGELFF.

This chain links TRBV2 with TRBJ2-7; perhaps TRBD1 as D (5 bases). Germline CDR1 reads SNHLY; CDR2 reads FYNNEI. The CDR3 is 14 residues long. Trimming took off 3 bases at V and 0 bases at J, with 9 bases between the two ends. CDR3 loop: CASSDRVSSYEQYF. The DNA for the CDR3 is TGTGCCAGCAGTGACAGGGTCAGCTCCTACGAGCAGTACTTC. Looking up the rest from reference TRBV2 and TRBJ2-7 gives the full variable domain: EPEVTQTPSHQVTQMGQEVILRCVPISNHLYFYWYRQILGQKVEFLVSFYNNEISEKSEIFDDQFSVERPDGSNFTLKIRSTKLEDSAMYFCASSDRVSSYEQYFGPGTRLTVT.